This TCR beta chain was obtained from a study of beta chain features in type 1 diabetes. In germline, CDR1 is SQVTM, CDR2 ANQGSEA. CDR3 length equals 15 residues. V shed 7 bases and J 0 bases; nucleotides not matched to a gene: 3. The table lists this clone with a few counts. Other DNA sequences in the same sample also yield this CDR3. Of the isolated RNA, all was reverse transcribed, and so the sequenced material was expressed TCRB transcripts. It was found that naive, central memory and regulatory T cell samples averaged about 3.4 million reads. Only in-frame clones appear in the TCRdb table, and some are missing; sequencing was by immunoSEQ multiplex PCR. The sample records a few hundred thousand clones, roughly 16% being singletons.

Sequenced input: naive CD4+ T cells from blood. The receptor's source is a woman aged 18-29 years in good health. The chain carries TRBV29-1 and TRBJ2-6; TRBD1 matches 10 bases. CDR3 sequence (DNA): TGCAGCGCCGGGGACAGGGGCTCTGGGGCCAACGTCCTGACTTTC. Translation gives CSAGDRGSGANVLTF.